The present T cell receptor (beta chain) was sequenced within a study of spatial heterogeneity in lung cancer. Study-wide context: The donors, around 72 patients with untreated early-stage non-small cell lung cancer, provided the samples. The authors sequenced available follow-up PBMC samples, taken a median of roughly 2 years after resection. Unique TCR and UMI combinations averaged more than ten appearances each in raw reads.

Sample time point: blood at routine non-recurrence follow-up after resection. Whole RNA from tumor, nontumor lung or frozen PBMC was sequenced unsorted. TCRdb called the 5' RACE reads again in MiXCR, with one record for every CDR3 protein. The profile shows over 95,000 distinct CDR3 sequences, 11% of them singletons. The clonotype was recovered from a female donor with early-stage non-small cell lung cancer. This specimen consisted of PBMCs, obtained at follow-up.

CDR3: CASSPFTSLFYNEQFF. In DNA form, the CDR3 reads TGTGCCAGCAGCCCTTTCACTAGTTTGTTCTACAATGAGCAGTTCTTC. The V and J genes are TRBV7-2 and TRBJ2-1; a possible D gene is TRBD2 (5 bases). The V gene's germline CDR1 is SGHTA and CDR2 FQGNSA. This CDR3 contains 16 residues. V gave up 5 bases and J gave up 3 bases, with 17 bases separating them.